Presented here are 24 T cell receptor beta chains from one specimen sequenced in a study of shared clonotypes between healthy human individuals. Here immunoSEQ multiplex PCR was the method, and the copy in TCRdb shows in-frame clones only, minus some. Of 2 million to 3 million clones in the sample, roughly nine tenths were seen once. Sequenced material: naive CD4+ T cells sorted from blood. Regarding subset: CD45RA+ positively selected. Source of these receptors: a man aged 18 to 30 in good health.

The chain links TRBV12-5 to TRBJ1-1; 10 bases line up with TRBD1. The CDR3 consists of 19 residues. V shed 5 bases, J shed 1 base, and the junction held 16 bases outside the gene matches. Looked up from germline, CDR1 is LGHNT and CDR2 is FRNRAP. CDR3 coding DNA: TGTGCTAGTGGTCGGACCTTCACCGCGACAGGGGGCGCGAACACTGAAGCTTTCTTT. Amino acids: CASGRTFTATGGANTEAFF. The full variable domain, with the rest looked up from reference TRBV12-5 and TRBJ1-1, is DARVTQTPRHKVTEMGQEVTMRCQPILGHNTVFWYRQTMMQGLELLAYFRNRAPLDDSGMPKDRFSAEMPDATLATLKIQPSEPRDSAVYFCASGRTFTATGGANTEAFFGQGTRLTVV.

The rearrangement links TRBV5-6 to TRBJ1-6, with D hard to call. In germline, CDR1 is SGHDT, CDR2 YYEEEE. Trimming took 2 bases from V and 0 from J, leaving 12 bases between them. The CDR3 has 17 residues. The CDR3: CASSFSRVNSYNSPLHF. The CDR3 nucleotides read TGTGCCAGCAGCTTCTCCCGGGTCAACTCCTATAATTCACCCCTCCACTTT.

On this clone: Other DNA sequences from this sample encode an identical CDR3 as well. The chain employs TRBV4-3 and TRBJ2-3; 7 positions agree with TRBD2. V lost 0 bases, J lost 3 bases, and 6 bases stayed unmatched. This CDR3 region has 16 residues. The germline gives CDR1 LGHNA, CDR2 YSLEER. The CDR3 DNA reads TGCGCCAGCAGCCAAGAAGGCGGGAGAGGTACAGATACGCAGTATTTT. Amino acids: CASSQEGGRGTDTQYF.

The chain carries TRBV10-3 and TRBJ2-5; TRBD2 aligns across 8 bases. The CDR3 extends over 16 amino acids. The V gene end was trimmed by 6 bases and the J gene end by 5 bases; junction bases not matched to a gene: 14. The germline V gene encodes CDR1 ENHRY and CDR2 SYGVKD. CDR3 in amino acids: CAISTSEGPGGETQYF. Here the CDR3 DNA reads TGTGCCATCAGCACCTCGGAAGGGCCGGGAGGGGAGACCCAGTACTTC.

CDR3 in DNA: TGCGCCAGCAGCTTTACCTCTCAGGGGATCATAGGCGGCTACACCTTC. This gives the protein CASSFTSQGIIGGYTF. This chain uses TRBV5-1 with TRBJ1-2; possible D gene TRBD1, 6 bases. The CDR3 totals 16 residues. Trimming stripped 2 bases from V and 8 bases from J, with 22 bases between. Germline V gene data show CDR1 as SGHRS and CDR2 as YFSETQ.

This clone was observed a single time. The V and J genes are TRBV12-5 and TRBJ2-5; D remains ambiguous. The end of the DNA is better explained by TRBJ2-7, so the J call may be wrong. The CDR3 sequence is 18 residues long. Germline V gene lookup returns CDR1 LGHNT and CDR2 FRNRAP. The CDR3 sequence: CASGLALSYSDASYEQYF. The CDR3 DNA sequence: TGTGCTAGTGGTTTGGCCCTCTCATACAGTGACGCCTCCTACGAGCAGTACTTC.

The chain is built from TRBV7-6 and TRBJ2-2; TRBD2 matches 10 bases. Germline V gives CDR1 SGHVS, CDR2 FNYEAQ. V dropped 5 bases and J dropped 0; count of bases not matched to a gene: 6. The CDR3 sequence is 17 residues long. DNA of the CDR3: TGTGCCAGCAGCCCTGGACTAGCGGATACGAACACCGGGGAGCTGTTTTTT. It is translated as CASSPGLADTNTGELFF.

This chain uses TRBV7-2 with TRBJ1-1, with D perhaps matching TRBD1 (6 bases). The CDR3 runs 13 residues. V lost 5 bases to trimming and J lost 4 bases, with 11 bases between them. In germline, CDR1 is SGHTA, CDR2 FQGNSA. The CDR3 bases are TGTGCCAGCAGCATACAGGGCCCCACTGAAGCTTTCTTT. Translated: CASSIQGPTEAFF. Looking up the rest from reference TRBV7-2 and TRBJ1-1 gives the full variable domain: GAGVSQSPSNKVTEKGKDVELRCDPISGHTALYWYRQSLGQGLEFLIYFQGNSAPDKSGLPSDRFSAERTGGSVSTLTIQRTQQEDSAVYLCASSIQGPTEAFFGQGTRLTVV.

V gene TRBV27 combines with J gene TRBJ2-2; 11 bases agree with TRBD1. Germline V gene data show CDR1 as MNHEY and CDR2 as SMNVEV (reference sequence). The CDR3 consists of 16 residues. V shed 6 bases, J shed 6 bases, and the junction held 9 bases outside the gene matches. CDR3 residues: CASRSVGTGGAGELFF. The CDR3 coding sequence is TGTGCCAGCAGATCGGTGGGGACAGGGGGTGCCGGGGAGCTGTTTTTT.

The rearrangement links TRBV10-3 to TRBJ2-7, with 7 nucleotides matching TRBD1. The CDR3 consists of 14 residues. The V and J ends lost 0 bases and 3 bases, in that order; junction bases with no gene match: 2. Germline V gives CDR1 ENHRY, CDR2 SYGVKD. CDR3 nucleotides: TGTGCCATCAGTGAGTCGAACAGGGGCTACGAGCAGTACTTC. This sequence encodes CAISESNRGYEQYF.

J is TRBJ2-5 and V is TRBV5-1; the D gene is possibly TRBD2 (7 bases). The V and J ends lost 2 bases and 5 bases respectively, with 16 bases between them. This CDR3 is built from 15 residues. Germline V lookup: CDR1 SGHRS, CDR2 YFSETQ. The CDR3 DNA sequence: TGCGCCAGCAGCTTAACTAGCGCTCAGGGGGAGACCCAGTACTTC. Translated: CASSLTSAQGETQYF.

V usage is TRBV5-5 and J usage is TRBJ1-5; D unclear. Germline V CDR1 and CDR2: SGHKS, YYEKEE (reference sequence). The CDR3 loop spans 14 amino acids. V dropped 4 bases and J dropped 0 bases, with 8 bases sitting between them. CDR3 loop: CASSRDGSNQPQHF. The CDR3 region has the DNA TGTGCCAGCAGCCGCGACGGTAGCAATCAGCCCCAGCATTTT. Combining the CDR3 with reference TRBV5-5 and TRBJ1-5 gives the whole variable domain DAGVTQSPTHLIKTRGQQVTLRCSPISGHKSVSWYQQVLGQGPQFIFQYYEKEERGRGNFPDRFSARQFPNYSSELNVNALLLGDSALYLCASSRDGSNQPQHFGDGTRLSIL.

The chain couples TRBV7-2 to TRBJ2-5; 10 bases line up with TRBD1. The germline V gene has CDR1 SGHTA and CDR2 FQGNSA. Unmatched junction bases numbered 16, after V lost 3 bases and J lost 3 bases. The CDR3 is 19 residues long. DNA for the CDR3: TGTGCCAGCAGCTTCCCTACTCACGGGGGGGACAGGGGTAAAGAGACCCAGTACTTC. Protein sequence: CASSFPTHGGDRGKETQYF.

This sequence joins TRBV12-5 and TRBJ1-4; D is undetermined. This CDR3 comprises 15 residues. Germline V lookup: CDR1 LGHNT, CDR2 FRNRAP. The V and J ends lost 0 bases and 5 bases respectively, with 10 bases between them. The CDR3 coding sequence is TGTGCTAGTGGTTTGGTCAACGGCGGCAATGAAAAACTGTTTTTT. It codes for CASGLVNGGNEKLFF.

The V and J genes are TRBV7-2 and TRBJ2-7; D uncertain. The CDR3 length is 14 residues. Deletions cut 1 base from V and 3 bases from J, with 10 bases between. The germline V gene has CDR1 SGHTA and CDR2 FQGNSA. The CDR3: CASSLGPALYEQYF. The CDR3 DNA sequence: TGTGCCAGCAGCTTAGGTCCGGCTCTCTACGAGCAGTACTTC.

This chain connects TRBV28 to TRBJ2-1, with 8 positions matching TRBD2. Germline loops: CDR1 MDHEN, CDR2 SYDVKM. The CDR3 has 16 amino acids. Trimming at V came to 5 bases and at J to 3 bases, leaving 9 bases not matched to a gene. The CDR3 DNA reads as TGTGCCAGCAGTACTAGTGAGCGGGGGCTCTACAATGAGCAGTTCTTC. It codes for CASSTSERGLYNEQFF.

The V call is TRBV5-4, the J call TRBJ2-3; perhaps TRBD1 as D (6 bases). Germline assignment: CDR1 SGHNT and CDR2 YYREEE (reference sequence). The CDR3 loop spans 15 amino acids. V was pared by 2 bases and J by 3 bases, with 13 bases between. The DNA for the CDR3 is TGTGCCAGCAGCTTACAGGACAGAGTGACAGATACGCAGTATTTT. This encodes CASSLQDRVTDTQYF.

V gene TRBV7-8 combines with J gene TRBJ1-2; 9 bases align to TRBD1. The V and J ends lost 5 bases and 5 bases, in that order; junction bases with no gene match: 15. The length of the CDR3 is 17 residues. The germline V gene has CDR1 SGHVS and CDR2 FQNEAQ. CDR3 amino acids: CASSPRTGVIEWYGYTF. The CDR3 DNA reads TGTGCCAGCAGCCCTAGGACAGGGGTCATCGAGTGGTATGGCTACACCTTC.

V is TRBV10-3 and J is TRBJ2-1; 9 bases align to TRBD1. The V gene's germline CDR1 is ENHRY and CDR2 SYGVKD. With V trimmed by 4 bases and J by 6 bases, 7 bases remained unmatched. The CDR3 extends over 15 amino acids. The CDR3 region has the DNA TGTGCCATCAGTGGCAACCCACAGGGGGCCAATGAGCAGTTCTTC. It codes for CAISGNPQGANEQFF.

The rearrangement links TRBV28 to TRBJ1-5; the match to TRBD1 covers 9 bases. The CDR3 has 17 amino acids. The J segment lost 0 bases and the V segment lost 5 bases, leaving 8 bases of the junction unmatched. In germline, CDR1 is MDHEN, CDR2 SYDVKM. The CDR3 nucleotides are TGTGCCAGCAGTGTCATCGGGACAGGGCTTAGCAATCAGCCCCAGCATTTT. This codes for CASSVIGTGLSNQPQHF.

Turning to this clone: This same CDR3 is encoded by further DNA sequences in the sample. This chain joins TRBV5-4 and TRBJ2-3; TRBD2 is a possible D gene (5 bases). From germline, CDR1 is SGHNT and CDR2 YYREEE (reference sequence). V lost 0 bases and J 6 bases, leaving 11 bases between the germline ends. There are 14 residues in the CDR3. CDR3 region: CASSLGLARDTQYF. The CDR3 DNA follows: TGTGCCAGCAGCTTGGGGCTAGCAAGGGATACGCAGTATTTT.

The rearrangement uses TRBV7-9 and TRBJ2-5; D is perhaps TRBD1 or TRBD2 (5 bases each). Trimming cost V 0 bases and J 1 base, with 12 bases left between them. Looked up from germline, CDR1 is SEHNR and CDR2 is FQNEAQ (reference sequence). The CDR3 runs 16 residues. The CDR3 spells CASSLAGTAGQETQYF. The CDR3 DNA is TGTGCCAGCAGCTTAGCTGGGACCGCGGGCCAAGAGACCCAGTACTTC.

This sequence joins TRBV6-5 and TRBJ1-2; unclear D gene. The CDR3 has 13 residues. Germline V lookup: CDR1 MNHEY, CDR2 SVGAGI. V shed 5 bases and J shed 0 bases, with 7 bases lying between them. The CDR3 DNA follows: TGTGCCAGCAGTCAGGTTGCTAACTATGGCTACACCTTC. Translating it yields CASSQVANYGYTF.

The chain combines TRBV18 with TRBJ2-1, with D possibly being TRBD2 (5 bases). The CDR3 totals 16 residues. Per germline, CDR1 KGHSH and CDR2 LQKENI. With 4 bases removed from V and 4 bases from J, the gap between germline ends came to 17 bases. CDR3 sequence reads: CASSQPGYGIYNEQFF. As DNA, the CDR3 is TGTGCCAGCTCACAGCCGGGGTACGGGATTTACAATGAGCAGTTCTTC.